This is a list of T cell receptor beta chains from one sample in a study of identifying expanded T cells in peripheral blood. Here immunoSEQ multiplex PCR was the method, and the copy in TCRdb shows in-frame clones only, minus some. The data contain more than 45,000 clones, around 81% of them singletons. The specimen sequenced was blood. The receptors here all came from a person between 18 and 75 years old in good health. The CDR3 runs from the conserved cysteine through the conserved F or W. Some rows have no size entry. The others give once, few or many, or a class for an expanded clone.

j_call: TRBJ1-1; clone_size: few; v_call: TRBV20-1; cdr3_aa: CSAADRGEAFF
j_call: TRBJ2-7; clone_size: .; v_call: TRBV5-1; cdr3_aa: CASSLTGEYEQYF
j_call: TRBJ2-7; clone_size: .; v_call: TRBV7-2; cdr3_aa: CASSFPPAPDQYF
j_call: TRBJ1-2; clone_size: .; v_call: TRBV7-2; cdr3_aa: CASSVDGARGIYGYTF
j_call: TRBJ2-4; clone_size: .; v_call: TRBV6-1; cdr3_aa: CASSEDSGRASFIQYF
j_call: TRBJ2-3; clone_size: .; v_call: TRBV5-4; cdr3_aa: CASSLNGGDKDTQYF
j_call: TRBJ1-2; clone_size: .; v_call: TRBV4-2; cdr3_aa: CASSQAPGNSGYTF
j_call: TRBJ1-5; clone_size: .; v_call: TRBV19; cdr3_aa: CASSKSGTGGRQPQHF
j_call: TRBJ1-5; clone_size: .; v_call: TRBV6-5; cdr3_aa: CASSWDVSEPQHF
j_call: TRBJ2-7; clone_size: once; v_call: TRBV6-5; cdr3_aa: CASSYSKGLAGDEQYF
j_call: TRBJ1-1; clone_size: once; v_call: TRBV5-1; cdr3_aa: CASNPWGGIFTEAFF
j_call: TRBJ2-1; clone_size: .; v_call: TRBV7-8; cdr3_aa: CASSLDLAGTFLYNEQFF
j_call: TRBJ1-1; clone_size: .; v_call: TRBV6-1; cdr3_aa: CASLLQVNTEAFF
j_call: TRBJ1-5; clone_size: once; v_call: TRBV5-1; cdr3_aa: CASSLVRIQSNQPQHF
j_call: TRBJ2-7; clone_size: .; v_call: TRBV9; cdr3_aa: CASSVGTSMYEQYF
j_call: TRBJ1-5; clone_size: .; v_call: TRBV7-2; cdr3_aa: CASSQSFLSNQPQHF
j_call: TRBJ2-7; clone_size: .; v_call: TRBV7-9; cdr3_aa: CASSFPGQAIHEQYF
j_call: TRBJ1-2; clone_size: .; v_call: TRBV2; cdr3_aa: CASSETSRNYGYTF
j_call: TRBJ2-6; clone_size: once; v_call: TRBV5-1; cdr3_aa: CASSPAGSGANVLTF
j_call: TRBJ1-2; clone_size: .; v_call: TRBV4-3; cdr3_aa: CASSQGVGGYTF
j_call: TRBJ2-5; clone_size: .; v_call: TRBV15; cdr3_aa: CATSRDGWETQYF
j_call: TRBJ2-2; clone_size: .; v_call: TRBV6-4; cdr3_aa: CASSPDRVHGELFF
j_call: TRBJ1-1; clone_size: .; v_call: TRBV2; cdr3_aa: CASILPTAMNTEAFF
j_call: TRBJ2-3; clone_size: .; v_call: TRBV18; cdr3_aa: CAGSGSLTDTQYF
j_call: TRBJ2-1; clone_size: .; v_call: TRBV2; cdr3_aa: CASNHRVGYNEQFF
j_call: TRBJ1-2; clone_size: .; v_call: TRBV28; cdr3_aa: CASSFAGNYGYTF
j_call: TRBJ2-5; clone_size: .; v_call: TRBV7-9; cdr3_aa: CASSSDRNQETQYF
j_call: TRBJ1-1; clone_size: once; v_call: TRBV28; cdr3_aa: CASSPGDRTEAFF
j_call: TRBJ2-7; clone_size: .; v_call: TRBV4-3; cdr3_aa: CASSQETSGISGSYEQYF
j_call: TRBJ1-2; clone_size: once; v_call: TRBV5-4; cdr3_aa: CASSLAHGEGLGGYTF
j_call: TRBJ2-1; clone_size: .; v_call: TRBV11-2; cdr3_aa: CASSLSGQFSYNEQFF
j_call: TRBJ2-7; clone_size: .; v_call: TRBV6-6; cdr3_aa: CASRLPGLSSYEQYF
j_call: TRBJ1-5; clone_size: .; v_call: TRBV7-6; cdr3_aa: CASSLGTGSTQPQHF
j_call: TRBJ2-3; clone_size: once; v_call: TRBV11-3; cdr3_aa: CASSHRTGSPDTQYF
j_call: TRBJ1-1; clone_size: .; v_call: TRBV7-2; cdr3_aa: CASSPQGGRNTEAFF
j_call: TRBJ2-1; clone_size: .; v_call: TRBV12-5; cdr3_aa: CASGFQTGVKQFF
j_call: TRBJ1-2; clone_size: .; v_call: TRBV7-2; cdr3_aa: CASSSPAGPYGYTF
j_call: TRBJ2-5; clone_size: .; v_call: TRBV6-5; cdr3_aa: CASSPRRDQGYQYF
j_call: TRBJ1-4; clone_size: many; v_call: TRBV7-9; cdr3_aa: CASSLAIKQGAEKLFF
j_call: TRBJ1-1; clone_size: .; v_call: TRBV7-3; cdr3_aa: CASRSDTGGAFF
j_call: TRBJ1-6; clone_size: .; v_call: TRBV6-5; cdr3_aa: CASSSSAGTRGSPLHF
j_call: TRBJ1-1; clone_size: .; v_call: TRBV6-6; cdr3_aa: CASISGAGSTEAFF
j_call: TRBJ2-7; clone_size: .; v_call: TRBV28; cdr3_aa: CASISLGPSYEQYF
j_call: TRBJ2-1; clone_size: .; v_call: TRBV4-1; cdr3_aa: CASSQGGLAGVYNEQFF
j_call: TRBJ1-1; clone_size: .; v_call: TRBV4-2; cdr3_aa: CASSRGEGDDTEAFF
j_call: TRBJ1-4; clone_size: .; v_call: TRBV7-9; cdr3_aa: CAGSVGVASTGGNEKLFF
j_call: TRBJ2-1; clone_size: .; v_call: TRBV7-9; cdr3_aa: CASSYPAGPSYNEQFF
j_call: TRBJ1-2; clone_size: .; v_call: TRBV7-3; cdr3_aa: CASSLSANQGYTF
j_call: TRBJ2-3; clone_size: .; v_call: TRBV5-1; cdr3_aa: CASSRDSFTDTQYF
j_call: TRBJ2-7; clone_size: .; v_call: TRBV5-8; cdr3_aa: CASSGGLTMDYEQYF
j_call: TRBJ1-2; clone_size: .; v_call: TRBV20-1; cdr3_aa: CSASPDYGYTF
j_call: TRBJ2-1; clone_size: .; v_call: TRBV19; cdr3_aa: CASSARVGSTYNEQFF
j_call: TRBJ2-1; clone_size: few; v_call: TRBV29-1; cdr3_aa: CSVETISGSEQFF
j_call: TRBJ2-2; clone_size: .; v_call: TRBV19; cdr3_aa: CASSIGGANTGELFF